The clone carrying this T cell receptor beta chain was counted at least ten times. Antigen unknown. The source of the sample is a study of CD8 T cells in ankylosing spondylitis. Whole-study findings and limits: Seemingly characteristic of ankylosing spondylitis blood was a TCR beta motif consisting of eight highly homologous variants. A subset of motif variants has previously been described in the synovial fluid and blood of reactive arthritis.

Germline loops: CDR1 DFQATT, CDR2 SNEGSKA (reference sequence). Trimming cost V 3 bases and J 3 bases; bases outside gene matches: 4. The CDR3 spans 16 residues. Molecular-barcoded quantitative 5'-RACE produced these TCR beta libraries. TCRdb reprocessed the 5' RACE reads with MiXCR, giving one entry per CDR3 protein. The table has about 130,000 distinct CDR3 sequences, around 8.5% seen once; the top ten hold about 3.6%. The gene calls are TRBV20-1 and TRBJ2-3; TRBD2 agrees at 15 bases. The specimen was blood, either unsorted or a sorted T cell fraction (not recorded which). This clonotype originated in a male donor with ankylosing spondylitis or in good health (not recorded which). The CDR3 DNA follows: TGCAGTGCTAGTGGGACTAGCGGGAGGTTAACAGATACGCAGTATTTT. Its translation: CSASGTSGRLTDTQYF.